These T cell receptor beta chains were read from a single sample in a study of cytomegalovirus exposure and HLA in healthy donors. The protocol was immunoSEQ multiplex PCR, while the TCRdb copy is restricted to in-frame clones and leaves out a portion. The table includes 200,000 or so clones, over 65% detected once. Material for sequencing was PBMCs. Receptors were obtained from a man between 18 and 35 years old in good health and CMV-seropositive. The CDR3 runs from the conserved cysteine through the conserved F or W. A D gene is named only where the DNA matches it firmly. A clone size is listed for some rows: how often the clone was seen (once, few, many), or a class if it is expanded.

D	size	J	V	CDR3	DNA
.	.	TRBJ1-2	TRBV14	CASSQDLEGIYGYTF	TGTGCCAGCAGCCAAGATTTAGAGGGCATCTATGGCTACACCTTC
.	.	TRBJ2-1	TRBV7-9	CASSPSSYNEQFF	TGTGCCAGCAGCCCGAGCTCCTACAATGAGCAGTTCTTC
.	.	TRBJ2-2	TRBV4-2	CASSQVTGGLNTGELFF	TGTGCCAGCAGCCAAGTGACAGGCGGCCTGAACACCGGGGAGCTGTTTTTT
TRBD2	.	TRBJ2-2	TRBV30	CAWSVRYRTSGRATNTGELFF	TGTGCCTGGAGTGTAAGGTATAGGACTAGCGGGAGGGCTACGAACACCGGGGAGCTGTTTTTT
TRBD1	.	TRBJ2-6	TRBV29-1	CSVEGLPPGTEPSGANVLTF	TGCAGCGTTGAAGGACTCCCCCCTGGGACAGAACCCTCTGGGGCCAACGTCCTGACTTTC
TRBD2	.	TRBJ2-7	TRBV4-2	CASSQTAGGTDEQYF	TGTGCCAGCAGCCAGACAGCGGGAGGGACCGACGAGCAGTACTTC
.	.	TRBJ2-7	TRBV14	CASSQGRGAYEQYF	TGTGCCAGCAGCCAAGGCAGGGGGGCCTACGAGCAGTACTTC
TRBD2	.	TRBJ2-5	TRBV2	CASKAGAETQYF	TGTGCCAGCAAAGCGGGGGCAGAGACCCAGTACTTC
.	.	TRBJ2-7	TRBV6-5	CASSPRDEQYF	TGTGCCAGCAGTCCTCGAGACGAGCAGTACTTC
.	.	TRBJ2-3	TRBV5-1	CASSLEGDIDTDTQYF	TGCGCCAGCAGCTTGGAAGGGGACATCGACACAGATACGCAGTATTTT
TRBD1	.	TRBJ2-4	TRBV7-2	CASSLSRGRRDIQYF	TGTGCCAGCAGCTTATCCAGGGGGCGTCGGGACATTCAGTACTTC
.	.	TRBJ1-5	TRBV29-1	CSVREGSQPQHF	TGCAGCGTTAGGGAGGGGAGTCAGCCCCAGCATTTT
TRBD2	.	TRBJ2-7	TRBV6-1	CASSEPSGSSYEQYF	TGTGCCAGCAGTGAACCTAGCGGGAGCTCCTACGAGCAGTACTTC
TRBD1	.	TRBJ1-2	TRBV27	CASKKGQDFYGYTF	TGTGCCAGCAAAAAAGGACAGGACTTCTATGGCTACACCTTC
TRBD2	.	TRBJ2-7	TRBV4-1	CASSQDGVSGNAYEQYF	TGCGCCAGCAGCCAAGATGGGGTTAGCGGGAACGCCTACGAGCAGTACTTC
.	once	TRBJ1-4	TRBV6-6	CASSYGGGGSNEKLFF	TGTGCCAGCAGTTACGGAGGGGGGGGATCAAATGAAAAACTGTTTTTT
.	.	TRBJ2-7	TRBV7-3	CASSLTRGYEQYF	TGTGCCAGCAGCTTAACCAGGGGCTACGAGCAGTACTTC
TRBD2	.	TRBJ2-1	TRBV29-1	CSGQEREGNEQFF	TGCAGCGGTCAGGAGCGGGAGGGCAATGAGCAGTTCTTC
TRBD1	few	TRBJ1-1	TRBV7-8	CASSTTGTGTEAFF	TGTGCCAGCAGCACGACAGGGACTGGGACTGAAGCTTTCTTT
TRBD2	.	TRBJ2-7	TRBV30	CAWSVGGSDYEQYF	TGTGCCTGGAGCGTAGGCGGGAGCGACTACGAGCAGTACTTC
TRBD1	.	TRBJ2-7	TRBV11-3	CASSPGTGGSHEQYF	TGTGCCAGCAGCCCCGGGACAGGGGGTTCCCACGAGCAGTACTTC
.	.	TRBJ2-2	TRBV7-3	CASSPDRINTGELFF	TGTGCCAGCAGCCCTGACAGGATCAACACCGGGGAGCTGTTTTTT
TRBD2	.	TRBJ2-3	TRBV29-1	CSATAGGYPDTQYF	TGCAGCGCTACAGCGGGAGGGTATCCAGATACGCAGTATTTT
TRBD1	.	TRBJ2-1	TRBV28	CASSSSGTVVYNEQFF	TGTGCCAGCAGTTCCTCCGGGACAGTAGTCTACAATGAGCAGTTCTTC
.	.	TRBJ2-2	TRBV25-1	CASSEGPTQTGELFF	TGTGCCAGCAGTGAAGGGCCTACCCAAACCGGGGAGCTGTTTTTT
TRBD2	.	TRBJ2-5	TRBV6-1	CASSEYGGGRAHETQYF	TGTGCCAGCAGTGAATATGGGGGCGGGAGGGCCCATGAGACCCAGTACTTC
.	once	TRBJ2-1	TRBV2	CASSYSSSYNEQFF	TGTGCCAGCAGTTATAGCTCCTCCTACAATGAGCAGTTCTTC
TRBD1	few	TRBJ1-2	TRBV6-5	CASWTGSSYGYTF	TGTGCCAGCTGGACAGGGAGCTCCTATGGCTACACCTTC
TRBD2	.	TRBJ2-3	TRBV6-4	CASRGLAGTDTQYF	TGTGCCAGCAGGGGACTAGCGGGCACAGATACGCAGTATTTT
.	once	TRBJ2-7	TRBV28	CASSTNRVSYEQYF	TGTGCCAGCAGTACTAACAGGGTCTCCTACGAGCAGTACTTC
TRBD2	.	TRBJ2-7	TRBV7-2	CASSSGQPGGYEQYF	TGTGCCAGCAGCTCAGGACAACCCGGGGGGTACGAGCAGTACTTC
.	.	TRBJ2-7	TRBV11-2	CASSSSGDSYEQYF	TGTGCCAGCAGCTCTTCGGGGGACTCCTACGAGCAGTACTTC
TRBD1	.	TRBJ2-3	TRBV16	CATTRDRTDTQYF	TGTGCCACTACCCGGGACAGAACAGATACGCAGTATTTT
.	.	TRBJ1-1	TRBV6-1	CASSEFRGRTEAFF	TGTGCCAGCAGTGAATTCAGGGGTCGCACTGAAGCTTTCTTT
.	.	TRBJ1-4	TRBV7-2	CASMSGGGFNEKLFF	TGTGCCAGCATGTCCGGGGGGGGCTTTAATGAAAAACTGTTTTTT
.	.	TRBJ2-3	TRBV29-1	CSADYGGNPDTQYF	TGCAGCGCCGACTATGGCGGGAACCCAGATACGCAGTATTTT
.	.	TRBJ2-3	TRBV5-1	CASSFRRAGTDTQYF	TGCGCCAGCAGCTTCAGGAGGGCCGGGACAGATACGCAGTATTTT
TRBD2	.	TRBJ2-3	TRBV5-1	CASSLTSGRDTQYF	TGCGCCAGCAGCTTAACTAGCGGGAGAGATACGCAGTATTTT
.	few	TRBJ1-1	TRBV7-3	CASSLSLGTEAFF	TGTGCCAGCAGCTTATCCCTCGGCACTGAAGCTTTCTTT
.	.	TRBJ1-1	TRBV2	CASSDATGINTEAFF	TGTGCCAGCAGTGATGCAACAGGGATCAACACTGAAGCTTTCTTT
.	.	TRBJ2-2	TRBV7-2	CASSLRYTGELFF	TGTGCCAGCAGCTTGAGGTACACCGGGGAGCTGTTTTTT
.	.	TRBJ1-2	TRBV11-2	CASSQDRGVSRGYTF	TGTGCCAGCAGCCAAGATCGGGGGGTGTCGAGGGGCTACACCTTC
.	.	TRBJ1-5	TRBV6-5	CASRPGGTNQPQHF	TGTGCCAGCAGGCCCGGAGGGACCAATCAGCCCCAGCATTTT
.	.	TRBJ2-5	TRBV5-4	CASSSQRRKETQYF	TGTGCCAGCAGCTCTCAGCGGAGGAAAGAGACCCAGTACTTC
TRBD2	.	TRBJ2-3	TRBV27	CASSPPGGTPAGTDTQYF	TGTGCCAGCAGTCCCCCGGGAGGCACTCCCGCTGGGACAGATACGCAGTATTTT
.	once	TRBJ2-3	TRBV28	CASSSEVDTQYF	TGTGCCAGCAGTTCGGAGGTAGATACGCAGTATTTT
TRBD2	few	TRBJ2-4	TRBV7-8	CASSLAWGGRGGVNF	TGTGCCAGCAGCTTAGCGTGGGGGGGGAGAGGTGGAGTGAACTTC
.	.	TRBJ2-5	TRBV10-3	CAISEPQGPETQYF	TGTGCCATCAGTGAACCACAGGGCCCGGAGACCCAGTACTTC
TRBD2	.	TRBJ2-1	TRBV2	CASSDGLAADEQFF	TGTGCCAGCAGTGACGGACTAGCAGCGGATGAGCAGTTCTTC
TRBD2	.	TRBJ2-7	TRBV5-1	CASSLTSGSYEQYF	TGCGCCAGCAGCTTGACTAGCGGGAGCTACGAGCAGTACTTC
TRBD1	once	TRBJ1-1	TRBV6-5	CASARDREFGKAFF	TGTGCCAGCGCTCGGGACAGGGAGTTTGGTAAAGCTTTCTTT
TRBD2	.	TRBJ2-7	TRBV7-9	CASSPGLAAYEQYF	TGTGCCAGCAGCCCCGGACTAGCGGCCTACGAGCAGTACTTC
.	.	TRBJ1-5	TRBV27	CASSLFSGANQPQHF	TGTGCCAGCAGTTTATTCTCTGGAGCCAATCAGCCCCAGCATTTT
.	.	TRBJ2-3	TRBV5-1	CASSARDRRDPFRF	TGCGCCAGCAGCGCGCGGGACAGACGAGACCCTTTCCGTTTT
TRBD2	.	TRBJ2-5	TRBV5-1	CASSVGAGETQYF	TGCGCCAGCAGCGTGGGAGCGGGGGAGACCCAGTACTTC